The 8 T cell receptor beta chains listed next were all sequenced from one sample in a study of control samples from healthy donors and cancer patients. Assay used: immunoSEQ multiplex PCR; TCRdb lists only in-frame clones, some missing. The sample yields about 70,000 clones, approximately 84% seen once. The sequenced sample consisted of PBMCs. The receptors stem from a woman aged 50 to 60 with lung cancer.

This chain joins TRBV20-1 and TRBJ1-5; D is unresolved. Looked up from germline, CDR1 is DFQATT and CDR2 is SNEGSKA (reference sequence). The CDR3 contains 13 residues. Trimming stripped 3 bases from V and 7 bases from J, with 13 bases between. DNA of the CDR3: TGCAGTGCTAGTTCCCCGAGCGACCAGCCCCAGCATTTT. It codes for CSASSPSDQPQHF.

The genes are TRBV19 and TRBJ1-1; 10 bases match TRBD1. CDR1 LNHDA and CDR2 SQIVND come from the germline V gene (reference sequence). CDR3 size: 16 residues. Trimming at V came to 2 bases and at J to 1 base, leaving 4 bases not matched to a gene. The CDR3 loop reads CASSILTGGGNTEAFF. The DNA of the CDR3 is TGTGCCAGTAGTATACTGACAGGGGGCGGGAACACTGAAGCTTTCTTT.

The gene calls are TRBV24-1 and TRBJ1-6, with D possibly being TRBD1 (6 bases). There are 14 residues in the CDR3. Per the germline V gene, CDR1 is KGHDR and CDR2 is SFDVKD. The V and J ends lost 5 bases and 7 bases respectively, with 11 bases between them. CDR3 DNA sequence: TGTGCCACCAGTGGGGGCCAGGGGAATTCACCCCTCCACTTT. Its translation: CATSGGQGNSPLHF.

V and J are TRBV7-9 and TRBJ2-3; the D gene is possibly TRBD1 (5 bases). The CDR3 contains 15 residues. V lost 2 bases, J lost 0 bases, and 9 bases lay in between. CDR1 is SEHNR and CDR2 is FQNEAQ in the germline V gene (reference sequence). Written as DNA, the CDR3 is TGTGCCAGCAGCTTAAGACAGAGTAGCACAGATACGCAGTATTTT. It encodes CASSLRQSSTDTQYF.

The V gene is TRBV11-3, the J gene TRBJ1-1; 7 bases fit TRBD1. The junction had 7 bases not matched to a gene; V was cut back by 5 bases and J by 1 base. The CDR3 has 15 residues. From germline, CDR1 is SGHNT and CDR2 YENEEA. The DNA for the CDR3 is TGTGCCAGCAGCCCAAGGACAGGAGAGAACACTGAAGCTTTCTTT. Protein sequence: CASSPRTGENTEAFF.

This clone has just a few counts. V usage is TRBV24-1 and J usage is TRBJ1-1; tentatively, D is TRBD1 (6 bases). Germline V gene data show CDR1 as KGHDR and CDR2 as SFDVKD. CDR3 length: 13 amino acids. The V and J ends lost 5 bases and 8 bases respectively, with 14 bases between them. CDR3 sequence reads: CATSGPGGLEAFF. Written as DNA, the CDR3 is TGTGCCACCAGTGGCCCCGGGGGCCTCGAAGCTTTCTTT.

This clone appeared once. The V and J genes are TRBV5-1 and TRBJ1-6; D remains unclear. Germline lookup yields CDR1 SGHRS and CDR2 YFSETQ. The CDR3 contains 15 residues. V shed 5 bases and J shed 9 bases, with 18 bases lying between them. CDR3: CASRLDTSDGSPLHF. CDR3 DNA: TGCGCCAGCAGGTTAGACACGAGTGATGGTTCACCCCTCCACTTT.

The chain is built from TRBV2 and TRBJ2-3; 9 bases line up with TRBD2. With V trimmed by 6 bases and J by 2 bases, 12 bases remained unmatched. The CDR3 length is 17 residues. The germline V gene encodes CDR1 SNHLY and CDR2 FYNNEI. CDR3 region: CASRRSGGAGNTDTQYF. The CDR3 nucleotides are TGTGCCAGCAGACGTAGCGGGGGAGCGGGGAACACAGATACGCAGTATTTT.